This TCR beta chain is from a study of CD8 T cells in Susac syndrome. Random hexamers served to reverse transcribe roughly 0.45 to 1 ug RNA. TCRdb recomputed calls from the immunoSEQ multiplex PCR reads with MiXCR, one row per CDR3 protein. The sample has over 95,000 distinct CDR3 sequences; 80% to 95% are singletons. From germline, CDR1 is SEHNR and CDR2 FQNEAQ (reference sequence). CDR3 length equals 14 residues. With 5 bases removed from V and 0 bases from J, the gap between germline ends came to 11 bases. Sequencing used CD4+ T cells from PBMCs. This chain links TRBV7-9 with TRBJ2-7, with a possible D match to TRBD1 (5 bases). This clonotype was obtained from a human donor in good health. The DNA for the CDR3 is TGTGCCAGCAGCGTCTCCAGGGACTCCTACGAGCAGTACTTC. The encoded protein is CASSVSRDSYEQYF.